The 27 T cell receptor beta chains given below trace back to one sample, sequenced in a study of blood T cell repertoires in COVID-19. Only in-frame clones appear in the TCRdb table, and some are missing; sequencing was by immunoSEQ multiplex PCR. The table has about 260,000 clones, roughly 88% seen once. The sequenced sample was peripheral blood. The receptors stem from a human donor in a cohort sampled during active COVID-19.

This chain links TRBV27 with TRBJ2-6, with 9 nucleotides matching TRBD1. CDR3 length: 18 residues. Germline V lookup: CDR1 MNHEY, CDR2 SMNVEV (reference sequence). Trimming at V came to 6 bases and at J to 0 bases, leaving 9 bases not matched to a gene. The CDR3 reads CASRLLGTGNSGANVLTF. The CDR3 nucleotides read TGTGCCAGCAGACTATTGGGGACAGGGAACTCTGGGGCCAACGTCCTGACTTTC.

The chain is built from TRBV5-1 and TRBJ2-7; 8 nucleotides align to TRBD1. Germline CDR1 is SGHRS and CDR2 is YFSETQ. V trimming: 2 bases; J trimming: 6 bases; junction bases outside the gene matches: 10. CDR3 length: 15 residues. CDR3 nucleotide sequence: TGCGCCAGCAGCTTCTTAGATATTACAGGGGGCGAGCAGTACTTC. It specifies CASSFLDITGGEQYF.

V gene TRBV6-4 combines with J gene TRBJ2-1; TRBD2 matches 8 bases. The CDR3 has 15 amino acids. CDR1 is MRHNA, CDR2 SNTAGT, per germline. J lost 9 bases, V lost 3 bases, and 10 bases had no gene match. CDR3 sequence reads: CASSELAGLKTEQFF. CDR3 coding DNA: TGTGCCAGCAGTGAGTTAGCGGGACTGAAAACTGAGCAGTTCTTC.

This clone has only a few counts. CDR3 sequence (DNA): TGTGCCAGCAGCTTTCCGGTTATCTATGGCTACACCTTC. Amino acid sequence: CASSFPVIYGYTF. The chain recombines TRBV5-8 with TRBJ1-2; D remains ambiguous. Per germline, CDR1 SGHTS and CDR2 YDEGEE. Trimming left V 2 bases short and J 4 bases short, with 9 bases between. The CDR3 has 13 residues.

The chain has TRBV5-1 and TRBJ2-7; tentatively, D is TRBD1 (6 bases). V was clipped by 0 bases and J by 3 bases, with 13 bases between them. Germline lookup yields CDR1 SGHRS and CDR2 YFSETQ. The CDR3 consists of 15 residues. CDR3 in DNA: TGCGCCAGCAGCTTGGGTGGACAGACCAACTACGAGCAGTACTTC. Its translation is CASSLGGQTNYEQYF.

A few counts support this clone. The CDR3 is CASSQDRARDTIYF. As DNA, the CDR3 is TGCGCCAGCAGCCAAGACAGGGCCCGCGACACCATATATTTT. The chain is built from TRBV4-3 and TRBJ1-3; D is possibly TRBD1 (5 bases). Germline V gene data show CDR1 as LGHNA and CDR2 as YSLEER. Between the trimmed V and J ends, which lost 0 bases and 8 bases, there was a span of 11 bases. This CDR3 contains 14 residues.

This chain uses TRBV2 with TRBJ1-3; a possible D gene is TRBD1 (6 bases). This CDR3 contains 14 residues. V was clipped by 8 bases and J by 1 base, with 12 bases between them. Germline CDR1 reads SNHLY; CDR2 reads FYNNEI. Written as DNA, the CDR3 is TGTGCCAGCCAGGGGTTCCCTTCTGGAAACACCATATATTTT. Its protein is CASQGFPSGNTIYF.

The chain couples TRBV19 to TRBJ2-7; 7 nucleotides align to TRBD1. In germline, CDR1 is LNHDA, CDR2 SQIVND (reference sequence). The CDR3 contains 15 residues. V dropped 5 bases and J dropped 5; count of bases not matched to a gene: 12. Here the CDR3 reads CASSVGTDVPDEQYF. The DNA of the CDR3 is TGTGCCAGTAGTGTCGGGACAGACGTTCCAGACGAGCAGTACTTC.

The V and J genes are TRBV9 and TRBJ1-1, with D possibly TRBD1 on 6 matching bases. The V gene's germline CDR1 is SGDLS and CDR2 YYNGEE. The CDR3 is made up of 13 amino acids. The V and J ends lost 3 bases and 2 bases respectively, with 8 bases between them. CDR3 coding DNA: TGTGCCAGCAGCGCACAGGGAAACACTGAAGCTTTCTTT. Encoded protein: CASSAQGNTEAFF. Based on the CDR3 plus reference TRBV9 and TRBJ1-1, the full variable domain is DSGVTQTPKHLITATGQRVTLRCSPRSGDLSVYWYQQSLDQGLQFLIQYYNGEERAKGNILERFSAQQFPDLHSELNLSSLELGDSALYFCASSAQGNTEAFFGQGTRLTVV.

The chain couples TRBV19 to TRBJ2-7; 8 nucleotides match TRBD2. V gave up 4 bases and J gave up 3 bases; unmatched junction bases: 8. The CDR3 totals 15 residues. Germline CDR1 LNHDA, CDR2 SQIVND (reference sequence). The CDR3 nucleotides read TGTGCCAGTAGTAAGGGAAGCGGGGGAAGCTACGAGCAGTACTTC. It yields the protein CASSKGSGGSYEQYF.

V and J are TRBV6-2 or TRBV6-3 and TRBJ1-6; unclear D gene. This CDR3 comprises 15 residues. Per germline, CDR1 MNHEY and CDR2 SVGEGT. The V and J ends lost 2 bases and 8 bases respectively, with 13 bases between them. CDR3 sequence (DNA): TGTGCCAGCAGTTACGCGCCAAAGTCGCATTCACCCCTCCACTTT. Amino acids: CASSYAPKSHSPLHF.

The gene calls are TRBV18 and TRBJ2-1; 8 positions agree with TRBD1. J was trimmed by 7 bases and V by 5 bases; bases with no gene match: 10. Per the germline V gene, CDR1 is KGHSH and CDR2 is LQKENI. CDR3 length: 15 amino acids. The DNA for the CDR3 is TGTGCCAGCTCAAGGACAGGGCGGTCCGGGAATGAGCAGTTCTTC. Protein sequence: CASSRTGRSGNEQFF.

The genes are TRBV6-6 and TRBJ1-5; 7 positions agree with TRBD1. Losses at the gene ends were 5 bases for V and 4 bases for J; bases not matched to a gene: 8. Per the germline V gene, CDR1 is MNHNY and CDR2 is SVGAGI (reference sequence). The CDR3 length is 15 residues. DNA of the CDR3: TGTGCCAGCAGTCGCCCAGGGACAGAGAATCAGCCCCAGCATTTT. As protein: CASSRPGTENQPQHF.

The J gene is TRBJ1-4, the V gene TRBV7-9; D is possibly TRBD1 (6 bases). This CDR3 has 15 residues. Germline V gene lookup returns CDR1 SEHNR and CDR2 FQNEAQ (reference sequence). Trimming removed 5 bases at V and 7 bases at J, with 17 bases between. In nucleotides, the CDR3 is TGTGCCAGCAGCCCGAAGAACAGGGAGGGTGAAAAACTGTTTTTT. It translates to CASSPKNREGEKLFF.

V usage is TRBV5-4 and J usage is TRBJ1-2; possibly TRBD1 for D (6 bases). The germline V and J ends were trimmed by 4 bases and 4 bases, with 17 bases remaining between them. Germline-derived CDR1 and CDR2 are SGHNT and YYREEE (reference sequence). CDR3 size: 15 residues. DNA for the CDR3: TGTGCCAGCAGCCTGGGACAAACATTAGGCTATGGCTACACCTTC. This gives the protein CASSLGQTLGYGYTF. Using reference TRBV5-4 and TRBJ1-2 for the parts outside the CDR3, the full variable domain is ETGVTQSPTHLIKTRGQQVTLRCSSQSGHNTVSWYQQALGQGPQFIFQYYREEENGRGNFPPRFSGLQFPNYSSELNVNALELDDSALYLCASSLGQTLGYGYTFGSGTRLTVV.

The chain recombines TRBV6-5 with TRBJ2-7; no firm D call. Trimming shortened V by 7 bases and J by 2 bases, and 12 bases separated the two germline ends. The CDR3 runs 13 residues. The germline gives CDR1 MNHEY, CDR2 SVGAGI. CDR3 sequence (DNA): TGTGCCAGCACCTCCTCTACCACCTACGAGCAGTACTTC. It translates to CASTSSTTYEQYF.

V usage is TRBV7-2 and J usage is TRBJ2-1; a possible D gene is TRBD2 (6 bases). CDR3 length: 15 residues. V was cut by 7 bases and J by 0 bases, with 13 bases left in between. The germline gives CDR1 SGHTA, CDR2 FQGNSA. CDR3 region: CASTSDGSSYNEQFF. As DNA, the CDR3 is TGTGCCAGCACAAGCGACGGGAGCTCCTACAATGAGCAGTTCTTC.

This CDR3 is CASSYPTSRRGELFF. DNA for the CDR3: TGTGCCAGCAGTTACCCGACTAGCCGACGCGGGGAGCTGTTTTTT. V gene TRBV6-2 or TRBV6-3 combines with J gene TRBJ2-2, with 7 bases matching TRBD2. With 2 bases clipped from V and 7 bases from J, the junction kept 7 bases outside the gene matches. The length of the CDR3 is 15 residues. Germline V gene sequence: CDR1 MNHEY, CDR2 SVGEGT.

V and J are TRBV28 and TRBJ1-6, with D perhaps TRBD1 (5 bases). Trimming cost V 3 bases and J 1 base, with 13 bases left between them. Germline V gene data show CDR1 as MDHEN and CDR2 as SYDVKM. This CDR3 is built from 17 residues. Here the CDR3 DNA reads TGTGCCAGCAGTTTCGGTAGGAGGGGATCCTATAATTCACCCCTCCACTTT. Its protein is CASSFGRRGSYNSPLHF.

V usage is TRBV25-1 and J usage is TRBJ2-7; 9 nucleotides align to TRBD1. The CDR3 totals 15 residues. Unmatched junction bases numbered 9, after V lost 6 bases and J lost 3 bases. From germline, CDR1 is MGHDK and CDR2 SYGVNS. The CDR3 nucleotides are TGTGCCAGCAGCGAGACCGGGACAGGGTTCTACGAGCAGTACTTC. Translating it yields CASSETGTGFYEQYF.

The chain's CDR3 is CASSLEIALAVNYDEQYF. CDR3 in DNA: TGTGCCAGCAGCTTAGAGATCGCACTAGCGGTGAATTACGACGAGCAGTACTTC. The rearrangement links TRBV7-9 to TRBJ2-7, with TRBD2 matching 8 bases. The ends lost 1 base at V and 5 bases at J; junction bases unmatched: 16. The germline gives CDR1 SEHNR, CDR2 FQNEAQ (reference sequence). CDR3 size: 18 residues.

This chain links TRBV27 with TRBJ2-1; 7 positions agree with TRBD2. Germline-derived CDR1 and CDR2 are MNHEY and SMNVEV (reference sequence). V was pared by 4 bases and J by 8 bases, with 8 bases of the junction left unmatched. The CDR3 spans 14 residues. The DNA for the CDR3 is TGTGCCAGCAGTTCCCATGCGGGAGTCTATGAGCAGTTCTTC. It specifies CASSSHAGVYEQFF.

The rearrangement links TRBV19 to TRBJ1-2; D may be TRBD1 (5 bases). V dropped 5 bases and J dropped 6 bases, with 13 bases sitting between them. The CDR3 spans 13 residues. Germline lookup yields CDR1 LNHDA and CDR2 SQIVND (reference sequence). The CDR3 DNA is TGTGCCAGTAGTTGGGCAGGGCAAGATGGCTACACCTTC. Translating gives CASSWAGQDGYTF.

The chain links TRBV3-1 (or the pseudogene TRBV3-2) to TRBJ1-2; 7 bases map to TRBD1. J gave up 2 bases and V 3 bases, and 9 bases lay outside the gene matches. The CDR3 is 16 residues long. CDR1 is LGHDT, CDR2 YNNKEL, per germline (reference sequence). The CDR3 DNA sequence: TGTGCCAGCAGCCACTCTGACAGGGACGAAAACTATGGCTACACCTTC. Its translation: CASSHSDRDENYGYTF.

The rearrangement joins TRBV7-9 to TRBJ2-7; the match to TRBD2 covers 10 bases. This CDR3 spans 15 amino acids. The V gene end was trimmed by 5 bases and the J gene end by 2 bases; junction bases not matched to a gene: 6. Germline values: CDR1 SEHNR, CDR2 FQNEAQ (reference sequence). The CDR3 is CASSGTSGEAYEQYF. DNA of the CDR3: TGTGCCAGCAGCGGTACTAGCGGGGAAGCCTACGAGCAGTACTTC.

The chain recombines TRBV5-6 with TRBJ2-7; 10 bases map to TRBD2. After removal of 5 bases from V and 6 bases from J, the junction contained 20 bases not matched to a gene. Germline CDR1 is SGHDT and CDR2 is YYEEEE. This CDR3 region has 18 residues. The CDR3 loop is CASSTSQLGLAAGGEQYF. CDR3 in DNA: TGTGCCAGCAGTACCTCCCAACTCGGACTAGCGGCGGGGGGCGAGCAGTACTTC.

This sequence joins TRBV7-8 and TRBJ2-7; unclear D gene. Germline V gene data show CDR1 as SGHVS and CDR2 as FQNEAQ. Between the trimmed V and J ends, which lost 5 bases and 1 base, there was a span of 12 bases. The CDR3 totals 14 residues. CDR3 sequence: CASSPLWHSYEQYF. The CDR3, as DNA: TGTGCCAGCAGCCCCTTATGGCATTCCTACGAGCAGTACTTC.